This T cell receptor delta chain was sequenced in a study of DNA immune sequencing with unique molecular identifiers (dated by TCRdb to the early 2020s). For the study in its entirety: Immunomagnetic cell separation was used to enrich gammadelta T cells from buffy coats, and the genomic DNA of the enriched gammadelta T cells was then sequenced. Fluorescence-activated cell sorting was used to enrich gammadelta T cells from the PBMC of 9 to 10 healthy people. In the comparison of enriched versus non-enriched samples, around 100 ng of enriched gammadelta T-cell DNA and roughly 1 ug of non-enriched PBMC DNA were sequenced. An ultrasensitive DNA-based TRD repertoire sequencing method using PCR-introduced unique molecular identifiers was developed and validated in the study. The method was checked using synthetic reference molecules and blood samples from healthy people. All donors were healthy people, and roughly nine of the donors were profiled using sorted gammadelta T cells from peripheral blood.

This clone was seen only a few times. The antigen this receptor binds is unknown. No base qualities exist here, and no much larger clone lies one base off it. What the study reported, not specific to this receptor: Novel TRD sequences not targeted by the primers cannot be detected by the primer-based approach. TRD repertoire diversity varied between healthy donors, with several donors highly oligoclonal where top 5 clonotypes exceeded half of productive molecules.

Receptor amplification or capture employed multiplex PCR. Genomic DNA was amplified with a 32-plex assay using primers for all 8 TRDV and 4 TRDJ genes covering the CDR3. A 12-nucleotide UMI was introduced during 3 to 4 barcoding PCR cycles, after which a second PCR was performed with Illumina adapter primers. AMPure XP beads were used to purify the libraries, and library quality was checked on a Fragment Analyzer using the HS NGS Fragment kit. Sequencing used an Illumina MiniSeq mid-output kit with approximately 22% PhiX and 150 cycles of paired-end reads. The original methods were these. MIGEC version 1.2.9 was used to process the reads, grouping the reads by UMI and building error-corrected consensus sequences. Post-processing used modified VDJtools version 1.2.1 scripts and the tcR R package. Clonotypes were called again by TCRdb from the public reads via CATT, and duplicate nucleotide sequences were then merged into one entry. The V and J calls were determined by TCRdb, not by the authors. This sample lists about 2,000 delta-chain clones; about 19% were detected once. The top ten constitute roughly a third of the sample.

This receptor was taken from a human donor in good health. The source material was gamma-delta T cells from PBMCs.

The DNA sequence is TGTGCTCTTGGGGAACTAAAGCTACCGGACGACCGGAGGGCCGATAAACTCATCTTT. Its translation is CALGELKLPDDRRADKLIF. The chain employs TRDV1 and TRDJ1; no D gene can be assigned with confidence. Its CDR3 holds 19 amino acids, cysteine through phenylalanine. Just CDR3 DNA is preserved here, 57 bases in frame from base 1. The V and J ends are trimmed by 0 bases and 3 bases, leaving 23 bases between them. In the germline V gene, CDR1 corresponds to TSWWSYY and CDR2 to QGS.